These 21 T cell receptor beta chains share one sample of origin, sequenced in a study of sequential checkpoint blockade in melanoma. The table came from immunoSEQ multiplex PCR; TCRdb's copy has only in-frame clones and leaves some out. The table shows around 5,700 clones, with around nine tenths occurring only once. The treatment: randomized to nivolumab then ipilimumab (arm A) or the reverse (arm B). This material consisted of CD8+ T cells sorted from blood (inferred from file names), taken from a patient given nivolumab and ipilimumab in sequence. The origin of the receptors is a human donor with melanoma.

This clone was detected once. The V and J genes are TRBV6-5 and TRBJ2-3; 9 bases fit TRBD2. Germline V CDR1 and CDR2: MNHEY, SVGAGI. The V segment lost 6 bases and the J segment 2 bases; nucleotides outside the gene matches: 6. The CDR3 is 15 residues long. As DNA, the CDR3 is TGTGCCAGCAGCCCTTGGACTAGCGCCACAGATACGCAGTATTTT. This gives the protein CASSPWTSATDTQYF.

This chain joins TRBV4-3 and TRBJ2-2; possibly TRBD2 for D (5 bases). This CDR3 region has 16 residues. Trimming removed 1 base at V and 1 base at J, with 10 bases between. The germline CDR1 and CDR2 sequences are LGHNA and YSLEER. The DNA of the CDR3 is TGCGCCAGCAGCCAAGCGAGCGGACTGAACACCGGGGAGCTGTTTTTT. This gives the protein CASSQASGLNTGELFF.

The chain combines TRBV18 with TRBJ1-1, with D maybe TRBD1 (5 bases). Germline-derived CDR1 and CDR2 are KGHSH and LQKENI. The CDR3 is 14 residues long. The V end was cut by 0 bases, the J end by 2 bases, with 7 bases between. DNA for the CDR3: TGTGCCAGCTCACCACCAGGGGCAAACACTGAAGCTTTCTTT. This encodes CASSPPGANTEAFF.

CDR3 amino acids: CASSATGFSGANVLTF. The CDR3 DNA is TGTGCCAGCAGCGCGACAGGTTTCTCTGGGGCCAACGTCCTGACTTTC. The chain uses TRBV7-6 and TRBJ2-6; D may be TRBD1 (6 bases). Deletions cut 5 bases from V and 0 bases from J, with 11 bases between. Germline assignment: CDR1 SGHVS and CDR2 FNYEAQ. The CDR3 spans 16 residues.

The V call is TRBV9, the J call TRBJ1-5; the D is unclear. The CDR3 length is 15 residues. CDR1 SGDLS and CDR2 YYNGEE come from the germline V gene. The germline V and J ends were trimmed by 0 bases and 0 bases, with 7 bases remaining between them. CDR3 in amino acids: CASSVGTASNQPQHF. The CDR3 bases are TGTGCCAGCAGCGTAGGAACAGCTAGCAATCAGCCCCAGCATTTT. Based on the CDR3 plus reference TRBV9 and TRBJ1-5, the full variable domain is DSGVTQTPKHLITATGQRVTLRCSPRSGDLSVYWYQQSLDQGLQFLIQYYNGEERAKGNILERFSAQQFPDLHSELNLSSLELGDSALYFCASSVGTASNQPQHFGDGTRLSIL.

The V call is TRBV7-9, the J call TRBJ2-7; no reliable D call. Germline V gene data show CDR1 as SEHNR and CDR2 as FQNEAQ (reference sequence). V was cut by 5 bases and J by 6 bases, with 11 bases left in between. The CDR3 spans 12 residues. The CDR3 is CASSNTSVEQYF. DNA of the CDR3: TGTGCCAGCAGCAACACCAGCGTCGAGCAGTACTTC.

The chain couples TRBV27 to TRBJ2-1; 10 bases are a match to TRBD2. Unmatched junction bases numbered 2, after V lost 3 bases and J lost 3 bases. The CDR3 length is 15 residues. Germline V gene lookup returns CDR1 MNHEY and CDR2 SMNVEV (reference sequence). In nucleotides, the CDR3 is TGTGCCAGCAGTTTCGGGACTAGCGTCTACAATGAGCAGTTCTTC. The encoded protein is CASSFGTSVYNEQFF.

The CDR3 is CASSPGLRRGTGELFF. Here the CDR3 DNA reads TGTGCCAGCAGCCCCGGGCTGCGGAGGGGCACCGGGGAGCTGTTTTTT. The chain couples TRBV7-9 to TRBJ2-2; possibly TRBD2 for D (6 bases). Germline V gene data show CDR1 as SEHNR and CDR2 as FQNEAQ (reference sequence). Trimming took off 5 bases at V and 4 bases at J, with 17 bases between the two ends. The CDR3 totals 16 residues. Combining the CDR3 with reference TRBV7-9 and TRBJ2-2 gives the whole variable domain DTGVSQNPRHKITKRGQNVTFRCDPISEHNRLYWYRQTLGQGPEFLTYFQNEAQLEKSRLLSDRFSAERPKGSFSTLEIQRTEQGDSAMYLCASSPGLRRGTGELFFGEGSRLTVL.

V is TRBV6-5 and J is TRBJ2-3, with 8 nucleotides matching TRBD1. With 0 bases clipped from V and 2 bases from J, the junction kept 1 base outside the gene matches. Germline CDR1 reads MNHEY; CDR2 reads SVGAGI. The CDR3 runs to 15 residues. The CDR3 DNA reads as TGTGCCAGCAGTTACTCGACAGGGGCCACAGATACGCAGTATTTT. This translates into CASSYSTGATDTQYF.

The CDR3 DNA reads as TGTGCCAGCAGTTTGGGCGGGAGACCCTACAATGAGCAGTTCTTC. This gives the protein CASSLGGRPYNEQFF. The chain combines TRBV27 with TRBJ2-1; 7 bases line up with TRBD2. The germline CDR1 and CDR2 sequences are MNHEY and SMNVEV (reference sequence). Germline trimming cut 3 bases from V and 2 bases from J; bases unmatched to any gene: 4. CDR3 length: 15 residues.

CDR3 protein: CASSLNDGTGYNEQFF. The CDR3 DNA sequence: TGTGCCAGCAGTTTGAATGACGGGACTGGGTACAATGAGCAGTTCTTC. This chain connects TRBV27 to TRBJ2-1, with D possibly TRBD2 on 6 matching bases. V lost 3 bases, J lost 4 bases, and 16 bases lay in between. This CDR3 spans 16 amino acids. The V gene's germline CDR1 is MNHEY and CDR2 SMNVEV (reference sequence).

The chain has TRBV7-8 and TRBJ2-1; 9 bases align to TRBD1. CDR1 is SGHVS, CDR2 FQNEAQ, per germline. V dropped 8 bases and J dropped 3; count of bases not matched to a gene: 2. The CDR3 is 13 amino acids. Here the CDR3 reads CASRDRDYNEQFF. The CDR3 nucleotides are TGTGCCAGCCGGGACAGGGACTACAATGAGCAGTTCTTC.

The gene calls are TRBV5-1 and TRBJ1-2; 8 bases align to TRBD1. V lost 5 bases to trimming and J lost 0 bases; unmatched junction nucleotides: 6. This CDR3 contains 15 residues. CDR1 and CDR2 (germline): SGHRS, YFSETQ. The CDR3 nucleotides read TGCGCCAGCAGGGAAAGCAGGGGGCCTAACTATGGCTACACCTTC. Translation gives CASRESRGPNYGYTF.

V and J are TRBV13 and TRBJ2-1; a possible D gene is TRBD2 (6 bases). Deletions cut 6 bases from V and 4 bases from J, with 16 bases between. In germline, CDR1 is PRHDT, CDR2 FYEKMQ (reference sequence). The CDR3 has 15 residues. The chain's CDR3 is CASRRLASEYNEQFF. In nucleotides, the CDR3 is TGTGCCAGCAGGCGTCTAGCGTCGGAATACAATGAGCAGTTCTTC.

The chain is built from TRBV9 and TRBJ2-1; the D is unclear. CDR1 is SGDLS and CDR2 is YYNGEE in the germline V gene. There are 14 residues in the CDR3. V lost 3 bases to trimming and J lost 2 bases, with 9 bases between them. The CDR3 protein is CASSARVTYNEQFF. The CDR3, as DNA: TGTGCCAGCAGCGCGAGAGTTACCTACAATGAGCAGTTCTTC.

The chain joins TRBV25-1 to TRBJ2-2; D not certain. V lost 2 bases and J lost 6, with 4 bases in between. CDR1 and CDR2 (germline): MGHDK, SYGVNS. This CDR3 spans 12 amino acids. The CDR3 sequence is CASSETPGELFF. CDR3 in DNA: TGTGCCAGCAGTGAAACTCCCGGGGAGCTGTTTTTT.

The CDR3 protein is CASSLAGGNVNEKLFF. Written as DNA, the CDR3 is TGTGCCAGCAGCTTAGCGGGGGGTAATGTCAATGAAAAACTGTTTTTT. The chain carries TRBV7-9 and TRBJ1-4; D is perhaps TRBD1 (5 bases). Trimming removed 0 bases from V and 5 bases from J, with 13 bases in between. Germline assignment: CDR1 SEHNR and CDR2 FQNEAQ (reference sequence). The CDR3 spans 16 residues.

V and J are TRBV7-7 and TRBJ2-7; 8 bases align to TRBD2. V was clipped by 5 bases and J by 5 bases; unmatched bases: 14. This CDR3 comprises 16 residues. Germline loops: CDR1 SSHAT, CDR2 FNYEAQ (reference sequence). In nucleotides, the CDR3 is TGTGCCAGCAGCCCCGACCCGGGACTAGGGTTTAACGAGCAGTACTTC. Protein sequence: CASSPDPGLGFNEQYF.

The rearrangement links TRBV7-9 to TRBJ2-1, with 10 positions matching TRBD2. After removal of 6 bases from V and 10 bases from J, the junction contained 9 bases not matched to a gene. Germline loops: CDR1 SEHNR, CDR2 FQNEAQ (reference sequence). The CDR3 has 14 amino acids. Here the CDR3 DNA reads TGTGCCAGCAGTGGGCTAGCGGGAGTACAGGAGCAGTTCTTC. Protein product: CASSGLAGVQEQFF.

The sample holds a few counts of this clone. J is TRBJ2-1 and V is TRBV2; 9 bases fit TRBD2. V was pared by 6 bases and J by 5 bases, with 8 bases of the junction left unmatched. The CDR3 contains 15 residues. Per the germline V gene, CDR1 is SNHLY and CDR2 is FYNNEI. CDR3 loop: CASRRLAADNNEQFF. The CDR3 DNA sequence: TGTGCCAGCAGGAGACTAGCGGCAGATAACAATGAGCAGTTCTTC. Full variable domain (missing parts from reference TRBV2 and TRBJ2-1): EPEVTQTPSHQVTQMGQEVILRCVPISNHLYFYWYRQILGQKVEFLVSFYNNEISEKSEIFDDQFSVERPDGSNFTLKIRSTKLEDSAMYFCASRRLAADNNEQFFGPGTRLTVL.

The rearrangement uses TRBV2 and TRBJ2-3; a possible D gene is TRBD2 (5 bases). V lost 7 bases and J 4 bases, leaving 18 bases between the germline ends. The CDR3 is made up of 15 amino acids. The V gene's germline CDR1 is SNHLY and CDR2 FYNNEI. CDR3 sequence: CASTPGRVLPDTQYF. As DNA, the CDR3 is TGTGCCAGCACTCCTGGGAGAGTATTGCCAGATACGCAGTATTTT.